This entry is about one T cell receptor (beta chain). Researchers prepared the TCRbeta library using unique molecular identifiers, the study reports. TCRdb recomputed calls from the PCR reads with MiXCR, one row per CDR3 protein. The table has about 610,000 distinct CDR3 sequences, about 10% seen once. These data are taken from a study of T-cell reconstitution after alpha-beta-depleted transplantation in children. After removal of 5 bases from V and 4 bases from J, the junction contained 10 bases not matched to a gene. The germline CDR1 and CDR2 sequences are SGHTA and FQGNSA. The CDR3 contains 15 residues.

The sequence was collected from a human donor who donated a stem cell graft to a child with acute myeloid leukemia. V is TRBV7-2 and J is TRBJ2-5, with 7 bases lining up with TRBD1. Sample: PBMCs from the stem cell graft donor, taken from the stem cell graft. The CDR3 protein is CASSEGGGLGETQYF. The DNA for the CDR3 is TGTGCCAGCAGCGAAGGGGGCGGGCTGGGAGAGACCCAGTACTTC.